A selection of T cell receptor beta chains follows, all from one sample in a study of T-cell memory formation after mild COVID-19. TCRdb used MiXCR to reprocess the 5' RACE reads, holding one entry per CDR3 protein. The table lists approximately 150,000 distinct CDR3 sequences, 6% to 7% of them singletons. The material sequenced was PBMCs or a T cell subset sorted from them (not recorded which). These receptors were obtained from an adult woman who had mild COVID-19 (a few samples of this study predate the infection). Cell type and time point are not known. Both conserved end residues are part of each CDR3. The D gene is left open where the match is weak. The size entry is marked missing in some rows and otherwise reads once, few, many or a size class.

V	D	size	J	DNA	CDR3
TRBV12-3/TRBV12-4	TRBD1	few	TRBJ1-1	TGTGCCAGCAAAGGGAGACAGGGCTTGAACACTGAAGCTTTCTTT	CASKGRQGLNTEAFF
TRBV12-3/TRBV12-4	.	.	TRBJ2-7	TGTGCCAGCTCTGGGGGGGACAGGCAGTACTTC	CASSGGDRQYF
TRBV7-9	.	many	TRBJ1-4	TGTGCCAGCAGCCCATTTAGTTCCGACCTTAATGAAAAACTGTTTTTT	CASSPFSSDLNEKLFF
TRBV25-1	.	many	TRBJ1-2	TGTGCCAGCAGTGAGGAGGGAAGGGTAGACTATGGCTACACCTTC	CASSEEGRVDYGYTF
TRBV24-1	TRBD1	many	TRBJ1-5	TGTGCCACCAGTGACCTGGACAGGAACGAGCCCCAGCATTTT	CATSDLDRNEPQHF
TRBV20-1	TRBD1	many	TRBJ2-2	TGCAGTGCTAGCACAGGGGGAAACACCGGGGAGCTGTTTTTT	CSASTGGNTGELFF
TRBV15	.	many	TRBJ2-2	TGTGCCACCAGCAGAGATCGGACTAACACCGGGGAGCTGTTTTTT	CATSRDRTNTGELFF
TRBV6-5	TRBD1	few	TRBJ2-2	TGTGCCAGCACCCAAGGGGGCGCGAACACCGGGGAGCTGTTTTTT	CASTQGGANTGELFF
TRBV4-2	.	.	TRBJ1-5	TGTGCCAGCAGCCCGGCTAGCGGGGGGGGCAATCAGCCCCAGCATTTT	CASSPASGGGNQPQHF
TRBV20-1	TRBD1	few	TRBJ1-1	TGCAGTGCTAGAGATTTGGGACAGGGGAACACTGAAGCTTTCTTT	CSARDLGQGNTEAFF
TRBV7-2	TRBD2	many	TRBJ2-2	TGTGCCAGCAGCTTAGTGGCGGGAGGCTCTGGGGAGCTGTTTTTT	CASSLVAGGSGELFF
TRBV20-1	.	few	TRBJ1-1	TGCAGTGCTAGAGATAGGTTCGGGGCCTTGAGAACTTTCTTT	CSARDRFGALRTFF
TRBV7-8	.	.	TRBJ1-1	TGTGCCAGCAGCTCGGGACACTCGAACACTGAAGCTTTCTTT	CASSSGHSNTEAFF
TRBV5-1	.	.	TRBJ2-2	TGCGCCAGCAGCCCGGACAGCGGGATGGCCGGGGAGCTGTTTTTT	CASSPDSGMAGELFF
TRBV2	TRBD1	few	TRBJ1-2	TGTGCCAGCAGTGCCGACAGGGAGTCTGGCTACACCTTC	CASSADRESGYTF
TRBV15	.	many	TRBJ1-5	TGTGCCACCAGCAGAGATCAGGGAGGCTATAGCAATCAGCCCCAGCATTTT	CATSRDQGGYSNQPQHF
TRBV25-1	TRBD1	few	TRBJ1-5	TGTGCCAGCACAAACAGGGGTTATAGCAATCAGCCCCAGCATTTT	CASTNRGYSNQPQHF
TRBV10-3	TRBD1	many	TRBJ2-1	TGTGCCATCAGTGAGTCCTTGGGACAGGGGCCCAAGCGGGATGAGCAGTTCTTC	CAISESLGQGPKRDEQFF
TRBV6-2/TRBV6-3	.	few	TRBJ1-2	TGTGCCAGCAGTCTGACCGACAACTATGGCTACACCTTC	CASSLTDNYGYTF
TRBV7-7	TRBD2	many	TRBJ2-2	TGTGCTAGCAGCTTACTGACTAGCGGGATGACGAGGGACACCGGGGAGCTGTTTTTT	CASSLLTSGMTRDTGELFF
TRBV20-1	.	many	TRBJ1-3	TGCAGTGCTAGACTCGGGGGGCGGTACTCTGGAAACACCATATATTTT	CSARLGGRYSGNTIYF
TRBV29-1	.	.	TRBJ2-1	TGCAGCGTTGATGGGCAGGGTCGGTTCTTC	CSVDGQGRFF
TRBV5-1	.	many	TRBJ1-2	TGCGCCAGTAGCGGGCGAAACTATGGCTACACCTTC	CASSGRNYGYTF
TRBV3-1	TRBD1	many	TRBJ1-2	TGTGCCAGCAGCCACAGTCCGGGACAGGGCTACTATGGCTACACCTTC	CASSHSPGQGYYGYTF
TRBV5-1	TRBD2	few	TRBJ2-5	TGCGCCAGCAGCTTCTCCGGGACTAGCGGGAGAGAGACCCAGTACTTC	CASSFSGTSGRETQYF
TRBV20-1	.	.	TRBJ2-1	TGCTCCGCGGCTACCTACAATGAGCAGTTCTTC	CSAATYNEQFF
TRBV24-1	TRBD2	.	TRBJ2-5	TGTGCCACCAGTGATACTAGCGGGAAGTCGGGGGAGACCCAGTACTTC	CATSDTSGKSGETQYF
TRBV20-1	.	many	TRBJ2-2	TGCAGTGCCAGACCCTCGACCAACACCGGGGAGCTGTTTTTT	CSARPSTNTGELFF
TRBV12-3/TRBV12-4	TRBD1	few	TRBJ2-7	TGTGCCAGCAGTTTTGGGGCAGGGGGTCCCTACGAGCAGTACTTC	CASSFGAGGPYEQYF
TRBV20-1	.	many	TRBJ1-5	TGCAGTGCCACGGGACGGGGGGGTCAGCCCCAGCATTTT	CSATGRGGQPQHF
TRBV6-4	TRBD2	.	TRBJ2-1	TGTGCCAGCAGTGAAACTAGCGGGGGGGCACATGAGCAGTTCTTC	CASSETSGGAHEQFF
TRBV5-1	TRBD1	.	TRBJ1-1	TGCGCCAGCAGGGGCCTGACAGGGGACACTGAAGCTTTCTTT	CASRGLTGDTEAFF
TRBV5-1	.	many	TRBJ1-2	TGCGCCAGCAGCTCCTCCGGCTCTCTTGGATATGGCTACACCTTC	CASSSSGSLGYGYTF